Presented here are 2 T cell receptor beta chains from one specimen sequenced in a study of blood T cell repertoires in COVID-19. The data were produced by immunoSEQ multiplex PCR, yet TCRdb's version contains in-frame clones alone and is incomplete. The sample lists 55,000 to 65,000 clones; around 77% were seen once. Sequencing was carried out using peripheral blood. The receptors were gathered from a man in his 60s with acute or convalescent COVID-19.

The rearrangement joins TRBV5-4 to TRBJ2-5; D ambiguous. Deletions cut 0 bases from V and 5 bases from J, with 8 bases between. CDR3 length equals 13 residues. Germline V gene data show CDR1 as SGHNT and CDR2 as YYREEE (reference sequence). The CDR3 region is CASSLVPVETQYF. Written as DNA, the CDR3 is TGTGCCAGCAGCTTGGTCCCAGTTGAGACCCAGTACTTC.

This chain links TRBV7-9 with TRBJ2-1; 9 bases are shared with TRBD1. The trim removed 5 bases at V and 6 bases at J, leaving 11 bases unmatched. Germline-derived CDR1 and CDR2 are SEHNR and FQNEAQ (reference sequence). The CDR3 covers 16 residues. DNA of the CDR3: TGTGCCAGCAGCCGAGGAGGGACAGGGCCGTCCAATGAGCAGTTCTTC. Translation: CASSRGGTGPSNEQFF.